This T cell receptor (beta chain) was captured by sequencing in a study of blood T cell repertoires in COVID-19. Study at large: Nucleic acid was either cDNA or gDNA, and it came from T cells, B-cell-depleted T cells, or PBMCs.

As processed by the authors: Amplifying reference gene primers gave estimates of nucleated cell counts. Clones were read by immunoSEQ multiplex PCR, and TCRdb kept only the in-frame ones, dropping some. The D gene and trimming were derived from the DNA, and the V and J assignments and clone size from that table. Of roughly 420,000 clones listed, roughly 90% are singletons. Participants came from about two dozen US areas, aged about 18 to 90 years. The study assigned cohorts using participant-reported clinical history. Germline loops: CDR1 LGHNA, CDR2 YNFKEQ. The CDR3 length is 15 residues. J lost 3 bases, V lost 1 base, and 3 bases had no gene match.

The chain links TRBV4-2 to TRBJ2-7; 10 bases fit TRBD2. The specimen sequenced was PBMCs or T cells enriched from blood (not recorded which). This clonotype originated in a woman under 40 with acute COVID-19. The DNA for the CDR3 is TGTGCCAGCAGCCAAGTCCCTAGCGGGGGCTACGAGCAGTACTTC. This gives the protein CASSQVPSGGYEQYF.